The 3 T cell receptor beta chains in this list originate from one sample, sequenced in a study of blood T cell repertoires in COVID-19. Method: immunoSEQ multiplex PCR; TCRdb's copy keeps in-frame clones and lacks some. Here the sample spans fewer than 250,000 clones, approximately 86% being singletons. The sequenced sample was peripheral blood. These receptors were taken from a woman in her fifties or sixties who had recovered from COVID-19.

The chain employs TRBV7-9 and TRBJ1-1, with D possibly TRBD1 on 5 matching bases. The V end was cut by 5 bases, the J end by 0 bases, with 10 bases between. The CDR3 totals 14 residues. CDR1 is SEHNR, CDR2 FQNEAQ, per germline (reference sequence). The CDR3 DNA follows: TGTGCCAGCAGCCCGCAGGGTTTGAACACTGAAGCTTTCTTT. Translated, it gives CASSPQGLNTEAFF.

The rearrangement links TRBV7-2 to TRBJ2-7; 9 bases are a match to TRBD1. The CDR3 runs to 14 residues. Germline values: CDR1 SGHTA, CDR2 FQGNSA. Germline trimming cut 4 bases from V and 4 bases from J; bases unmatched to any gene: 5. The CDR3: CASSSGQGGYEQYF. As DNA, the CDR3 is TGTGCCAGCAGCTCGGGACAGGGTGGGTACGAGCAGTACTTC.

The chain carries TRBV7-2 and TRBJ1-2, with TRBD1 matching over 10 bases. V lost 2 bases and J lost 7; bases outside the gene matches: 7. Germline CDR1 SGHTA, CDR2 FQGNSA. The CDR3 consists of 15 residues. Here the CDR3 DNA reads TGTGCCAGCAGCTTACAGACAGGGGGCGCTAGTGGCTACACCTTC. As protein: CASSLQTGGASGYTF.